The 12 T cell receptor beta chains listed next were all sequenced from one sample in a study of T cells in Graves' hyperthyroidism and ophthalmopathy. RNA transcripts were the template for amplifying TCR beta CDR3 regions. In the first-round RT-PCR of the TCR CDR3, the HTBI primer set was used. TCRdb used MiXCR to reprocess the multiplex PCR reads, holding one entry per CDR3 protein. The sample comprises over 250,000 distinct CDR3 sequences, approximately 15% of which are singletons, and roughly 53% rests with the top ten. The sample consisted of blood. These receptor sequences come from a woman aged 55-69 years with Graves' ophthalmopathy.

This clonotype was counted a few times. V usage is TRBV4-3 and J usage is TRBJ1-5; 9 bases map to TRBD1. V was clipped by 5 bases and J by 6 bases; unmatched bases: 5. The CDR3 has 14 amino acids. CDR1 is LGHNA, CDR2 YSLEER, per germline. CDR3 sequence: CASSNNRGLQPQHF. In nucleotides, the CDR3 is TGCGCCAGCAGCAACAACAGGGGGCTTCAGCCCCAGCATTTT.

The V call is TRBV7-2, the J call TRBJ2-7; the match to TRBD1 covers 9 bases. Germline V gene data show CDR1 as SGHTA and CDR2 as FQGNSA. With 6 bases clipped from V and 6 bases from J, the junction kept 6 bases outside the gene matches. The CDR3 has 13 residues. The CDR3 DNA reads as TGTGCCAGCAGAGGGACAGGGATCCCCGAGCAGTACTTC. The encoded protein is CASRGTGIPEQYF.

This clonotype was observed many times. The chain links TRBV28 to TRBJ1-2; D call uncertain. This CDR3 region has 12 residues. Germline V gene data show CDR1 as MDHEN and CDR2 as SYDVKM. With 3 bases removed from V and 4 bases from J, the gap between germline ends came to 6 bases. CDR3 loop: CASSLESYGYTF. The CDR3 region has the DNA TGTGCCAGCAGTTTGGAGTCCTATGGCTACACCTTC.

This clonotype was observed at least ten times. V usage is TRBV20-1 and J usage is TRBJ2-5; TRBD2 matches 9 bases. V shed 2 bases, J shed 2 bases, and the junction held 9 bases outside the gene matches. Germline V gives CDR1 DFQATT, CDR2 SNEGSKA (reference sequence). This CDR3 has 16 amino acids. In nucleotides, the CDR3 is TGCAGTGCTAGATCAGCGACTAGCGGACCACAAGAGACCCAGTACTTC. It specifies CSARSATSGPQETQYF.

There are many counts of this clonotype. The chain employs TRBV7-2 and TRBJ2-7; D unresolved. Germline CDR1 reads SGHTA; CDR2 reads FQGNSA. V lost 1 base, J lost 3 bases, and 10 bases lay in between. The CDR3 loop spans 14 amino acids. CDR3 nucleotide sequence: TGTGCCAGCAGCTTAGACGGCCGATTCTACGAGCAGTACTTC. Residues: CASSLDGRFYEQYF. Drawing the rest from reference TRBV7-2 and TRBJ2-7, the complete variable domain is GAGVSQSPSNKVTEKGKDVELRCDPISGHTALYWYRQSLGQGLEFLIYFQGNSAPDKSGLPSDRFSAERTGGSVSTLTIQRTQQEDSAVYLCASSLDGRFYEQYFGPGTRLTVT.

Ten or more counts support this clonotype. This chain connects TRBV20-1 to TRBJ1-1; TRBD1 agrees at 7 bases. J gave up 8 bases and V 0 bases, and 6 bases lay outside the gene matches. The germline V gene encodes CDR1 DFQATT and CDR2 SNEGSKA (reference sequence). The CDR3 covers 13 residues. CDR3 DNA sequence: TGCAGTGCTAGAGATCGAGTGGGACAGGAAGCTTTCTTT. Its translation: CSARDRVGQEAFF.

In nucleotides, the CDR3 is TGCAGTGGAGGGACAGGGGGTTTAGATACGCAGTATTTT. Protein: CSGGTGGLDTQYF. The genes are TRBV20-1 and TRBJ2-3, with 11 nucleotides matching TRBD1. J gave up 5 bases and V 7 bases, and 5 bases lay outside the gene matches. The CDR3 extends over 13 amino acids. Germline-derived CDR1 and CDR2 are DFQATT and SNEGSKA (reference sequence).

This chain joins TRBV7-3 and TRBJ1-1; TRBD1 matches 8 bases. This CDR3 comprises 14 residues. With V trimmed by 10 bases and J by 3 bases, 10 bases remained unmatched. The V gene's germline CDR1 is SGHTA and CDR2 FQGTGA. The CDR3 spells CATARTGTDTEAFF. The CDR3 DNA sequence: TGTGCCACAGCCAGGACAGGGACAGACACTGAAGCTTTCTTT.

The chain is built from TRBV29-1 and TRBJ1-5; D unresolved. Germline V gene sequence: CDR1 SQVTM, CDR2 ANQGSEA. The CDR3 length is 13 residues. V gave up 7 bases and J gave up 4 bases, with 14 bases separating them. The CDR3 here is CSALEGGNQPQHF. CDR3 nucleotide sequence: TGCAGCGCCCTCGAGGGAGGGAATCAGCCCCAGCATTTT.

In its sample, this clonotype was seen many times. J is TRBJ2-3 and V is TRBV7-2; D is undetermined. V was cut by 4 bases and J by 2 bases, with 10 bases left in between. Germline CDR1 reads SGHTA; CDR2 reads FQGNSA. The CDR3 sequence is 14 residues long. The CDR3 DNA is TGTGCCAGCAGCTCCCGCCTTACCACAGATACGCAGTATTTT. As protein: CASSSRLTTDTQYF.

This clonotype was found many times. The chain recombines TRBV3-1 with TRBJ2-5, with D possibly being TRBD1 or TRBD2 (5 bases each). V gave up 7 bases and J gave up 3 bases, with 27 bases separating them. CDR3 length: 18 residues. CDR1 and CDR2 from the germline V gene are LGHDT and YNNKEL (reference sequence). This CDR3 reads CASIEGEGSPFEKETQYF. DNA for the CDR3: TGTGCCAGCATCGAGGGTGAGGGGAGCCCTTTCGAGAAAGAGACCCAGTACTTC.

This rearrangement joins TRBV20-1 to TRBJ1-5; D possibly corresponds to TRBD1 (5 bases). The CDR3 runs to 16 residues. Trimming removed 3 bases from V and 0 bases from J, with 15 bases in between. The germline V gene has CDR1 DFQATT and CDR2 SNEGSKA (reference sequence). The CDR3 coding sequence is TGCAGTGCTAGCCCCCTCCTGACAGATAGCAATCAGCCCCAGCATTTT. Encoded protein: CSASPLLTDSNQPQHF.